This TCR beta chain was captured by sequencing in a study of blood T cell repertoires in COVID-19. TCRdb's copy holds only in-frame clones and misses some; the assay was immunoSEQ multiplex PCR. The sample contains fewer than 120,000 clones, approximately 90% of which appear only once. Germline trimming cut 3 bases from V and 0 bases from J; bases unmatched to any gene: 6. The CDR3 has 17 residues. Per germline, CDR1 MNHEY and CDR2 SVGEGT. The J gene is TRBJ1-5, the V gene TRBV6-2 or TRBV6-3, with 9 bases aligning to TRBD1. Sequenced input: peripheral blood. This clonotype originated in a woman aged 45 to 65 with acute or convalescent COVID-19. This chain's CDR3 is CASSYRTGDGSNQPQHF. DNA for the CDR3: TGTGCCAGCAGTTATCGGACAGGGGACGGTAGCAATCAGCCCCAGCATTTT.